The next 4 T cell receptor beta chains were all read from a single sample in a study of Graves' ophthalmopathy and Graves' hyperthyroidism. The TCR beta CDR3 regions underwent amplification from RNA transcripts. RT-PCR was first run with HTBI primers, then multiplex PCR in a second round. MiXCR, run by TCRdb on the multiplex PCR reads, gives a single entry per CDR3 protein. Of about 620,000 distinct CDR3 sequences listed, about a fifth are singletons. Sequencing input: peripheral blood. These receptors all stem from a woman aged 18-30 years with stable Graves' hyperthyroidism. Some clones in this sample may be carry-over from other donors' samples.

This clonotype was seen ten or more times. This chain connects TRBV6-2 or TRBV6-3 to TRBJ2-5; 12 nucleotides align to TRBD2. Trimming at V came to 6 bases and at J to 7 bases, leaving 9 bases not matched to a gene. The CDR3 totals 15 residues. CDR1 and CDR2 from the germline V gene are MNHEY and SVGEGT. CDR3 region: CASRQGLAGAGTQYF. The CDR3 coding sequence is TGTGCCAGCAGACAGGGACTAGCGGGTGCCGGGACCCAGTACTTC.

The chain uses TRBV11-2 and TRBJ2-7, with 11 bases lining up with TRBD1. The CDR3 covers 16 residues. In germline, CDR1 is SGHAT, CDR2 FQNNGV. Losses at the gene ends were 1 base for V and 2 bases for J; bases not matched to a gene: 4. The CDR3 spells CASSLGRDRGAYEQYF. For the CDR3, the DNA is TGTGCCAGCAGCTTAGGGAGGGACAGGGGGGCCTACGAGCAGTACTTC.

This clonotype showed up many times. The J gene is TRBJ1-2, the V gene TRBV7-9; 7 nucleotides agree with TRBD1. The CDR3 runs 14 residues. CDR1 is SEHNR, CDR2 FQNEAQ, per germline (reference sequence). The J segment lost 4 bases and the V segment lost 5 bases, leaving 7 bases of the junction unmatched. The CDR3 DNA follows: TGTGCCAGCAGCACCTTGGACAGGATCTATGGCTACACCTTC. This gives the protein CASSTLDRIYGYTF.

The chain combines TRBV5-1 with TRBJ1-1; D gene uncertain. The CDR3 covers 19 residues. CDR1 and CDR2 from the germline V gene are SGHRS and YFSETQ. The V end lost 2 bases, the J end lost 0 bases, and 23 bases lay between the germline ends. The CDR3 loop reads CASSFYGNRPYRLNTEAFF. The CDR3 DNA follows: TGCGCCAGCAGCTTCTACGGTAACCGACCCTATCGCCTGAACACTGAAGCTTTCTTT.